This passage covers 21 T cell receptor beta chains from one sample sequenced in a study of blood T cell repertoires in COVID-19. The assay was immunoSEQ multiplex PCR, and TCRdb's table has in-frame clones only and misses some. In the table there are about 160,000 clones, roughly 85% of which are singletons. The sample was peripheral blood. The receptors were gathered from a human donor with acute or convalescent COVID-19. The donor label of this sample is uncertain.

The chain employs TRBV14 and TRBJ2-7, with 11 nucleotides matching TRBD1. This CDR3 comprises 15 residues. J was trimmed by 7 bases and V by 4 bases; bases with no gene match: 9. CDR1 is SGHDN, CDR2 FVKESK, per germline. The CDR3 DNA follows: TGTGCCAGCAGCCCCTTGGACAGGGGGCCGGGGGAGCAGTACTTC. Encoded protein: CASSPLDRGPGEQYF.

The rearrangement joins TRBV7-2 to TRBJ2-1, with 9 bases aligning to TRBD2. The trim removed 2 bases at V and 9 bases at J, leaving 11 bases unmatched. This CDR3 contains 16 residues. Germline V gives CDR1 SGHTA, CDR2 FQGNSA. The chain's CDR3 is CASSLPRGGVWREQFF. CDR3 DNA sequence: TGTGCCAGCAGCTTACCCCGCGGGGGGGTGTGGCGTGAGCAGTTCTTC.

This chain's CDR3 is CASSVRDRAPQAFF. The CDR3 DNA sequence: TGTGCCAGTAGTGTCCGGGACAGGGCCCCTCAAGCTTTCTTT. The chain links TRBV19 to TRBJ1-1; 9 bases agree with TRBD1. Germline V CDR1 and CDR2: LNHDA, SQIVND (reference sequence). J lost 9 bases, V lost 5 bases, and 10 bases had no gene match. This CDR3 comprises 14 residues.

The chain links TRBV7-2 to TRBJ1-1; TRBD1 matches at 7 bases. Germline assignment: CDR1 SGHTA and CDR2 FQGNSA. There are 14 residues in the CDR3. V was clipped by 4 bases and J by 11 bases; unmatched bases: 13. This CDR3 reads CASSSYGTASGAFF. CDR3 coding DNA: TGTGCCAGCAGCTCCTACGGGACAGCCTCTGGGGCTTTCTTT.

The chain is built from TRBV27 and TRBJ1-1; D may be TRBD1 (6 bases). This CDR3 comprises 14 residues. V was cut by 7 bases and J by 4 bases, with 16 bases left in between. CDR1 and CDR2 from the germline V gene are MNHEY and SMNVEV (reference sequence). The CDR3 bases are TGTGCCAGCACCGCTTACAGGGAGAGCACTGAAGCTTTCTTT. Its protein is CASTAYRESTEAFF.

The gene calls are TRBV6-2 or TRBV6-3 and TRBJ1-5, with TRBD1 matching over 7 bases. V dropped 4 bases and J dropped 5; count of bases not matched to a gene: 11. The germline V gene encodes CDR1 MNHEY and CDR2 SVGEGT. The CDR3 is made up of 16 amino acids. CDR3 in amino acids: CASSSPTGFGDQPQHF. CDR3 bases: TGTGCCAGCAGTTCACCGACAGGGTTTGGGGATCAGCCCCAGCATTTT.

The rearrangement joins TRBV30 to TRBJ1-1, with D possibly being TRBD1 (5 bases). CDR1 and CDR2 from the germline V gene are GTSNPN and SVGIG (reference sequence). CDR3 length: 14 amino acids. Trimming took 2 bases from V and 5 from J, leaving 15 bases between them. The CDR3 is CAWSRPGLQTEAFF. The CDR3 bases are TGTGCCTGGAGTCGTCCGGGACTACAGACTGAAGCTTTCTTT.

The gene calls are TRBV5-8 and TRBJ1-3; TRBD1 matches at 11 bases. J gave up 5 bases and V 4 bases, and 2 bases lay outside the gene matches. The CDR3 sequence is 14 residues long. From germline, CDR1 is SGHTS and CDR2 YDEGEE. DNA of the CDR3: TGTGCCAGCAGCCGGACAGGGGGCAGAAACACCATATATTTT. This encodes CASSRTGGRNTIYF. The whole variable domain, remainder taken from reference TRBV5-8 and TRBJ1-3, is EAGVTQSPTHLIKTRGQQATLRCSPISGHTSVYWYQQALGLGLQFLLWYDEGEERNRGNFPPRFSGRQFPNYSSELNVNALELEDSALYLCASSRTGGRNTIYFGEGSWLTVV.

CDR3 in amino acids: CASGQQGLGGAFF. The CDR3 DNA reads as TGCGCCAGCGGCCAACAGGGACTGGGGGGGGCTTTCTTT. The chain carries TRBV5-1 and TRBJ1-1, with D maybe TRBD1 (6 bases). This CDR3 spans 13 amino acids. Germline CDR1 SGHRS, CDR2 YFSETQ. Trimming removed 7 bases at V and 11 bases at J, with 21 bases between.

The chain carries TRBV7-6 and TRBJ2-7; 7 positions match TRBD1. Germline assignment: CDR1 SGHVS and CDR2 FNYEAQ. The junction had 3 bases not matched to a gene; V was cut back by 5 bases and J by 5 bases. The CDR3 covers 12 residues. The CDR3 DNA is TGTGCCAGCAGCCACAGGGGCAACGAGCAGTACTTC. The encoded protein is CASSHRGNEQYF.

The chain joins TRBV27 to TRBJ2-1; D might be TRBD1 (6 bases). Trimming pared 0 bases from V and 3 bases from J, leaving 9 bases between. Germline V gene data show CDR1 as MNHEY and CDR2 as SMNVEV (reference sequence). The CDR3 spans 15 residues. This chain's CDR3 is CASSLSTGYYNEQFF. CDR3 bases: TGTGCCAGCAGTTTATCGACAGGATACTACAATGAGCAGTTCTTC.

The chain uses TRBV9 and TRBJ2-1, with D possibly being TRBD2 (7 bases). Trimming removed 0 bases at V and 4 bases at J, with 11 bases between. The germline CDR1 and CDR2 sequences are SGDLS and YYNGEE. The CDR3 extends over 15 amino acids. The CDR3 DNA is TGTGCCAGCAGCGTAGACGGGGGGACATACAATGAGCAGTTCTTC. Translated: CASSVDGGTYNEQFF.

The genes are TRBV19 and TRBJ1-1; D may be TRBD1 (6 bases). The ends were cut back, 0 bases at V and 1 base at J, with 9 bases in the middle. The CDR3 totals 15 residues. CDR1 is LNHDA and CDR2 is SQIVND in the germline V gene (reference sequence). The CDR3 region has the DNA TGTGCCAGTAGTATAGATCAGGGGCGGAACACTGAAGCTTTCTTT. It encodes CASSIDQGRNTEAFF.

J is TRBJ1-2 and V is TRBV5-6, with D maybe TRBD1 (5 bases). Per germline, CDR1 SGHDT and CDR2 YYEEEE. The V end was cut by 2 bases, the J end by 2 bases, with 13 bases between. The CDR3 is 15 amino acids. CDR3 DNA sequence: TGTGCCAGCAGCTTCGTTCAGGGAGGGAACTATGGCTACACCTTC. Protein: CASSFVQGGNYGYTF.

The gene calls are TRBV25-1 and TRBJ2-7; 10 bases are shared with TRBD2. The CDR3 contains 14 residues. CDR1 MGHDK and CDR2 SYGVNS come from the germline V gene. J gave up 2 bases and V 5 bases, and 3 bases lay outside the gene matches. The CDR3: CASSRSGGAYEQYF. In nucleotides, the CDR3 is TGTGCCAGCAGTCGAAGCGGGGGGGCCTACGAGCAGTACTTC.

This clone was seen more than once but under ten times. The chain recombines TRBV27 with TRBJ1-1; 7 bases line up with TRBD1. Germline assignment: CDR1 MNHEY and CDR2 SMNVEV (reference sequence). V dropped 4 bases and J dropped 4; count of bases not matched to a gene: 9. The CDR3 runs to 15 residues. The DNA of the CDR3 is TGTGCCAGCAGTTCCTCCCCGACAGGGAGCACTGAAGCTTTCTTT. Translated, it gives CASSSSPTGSTEAFF.

This clone was recorded only once. The chain has TRBV10-3 and TRBJ1-2; 8 positions match TRBD1. The trim removed 0 bases at V and 7 bases at J, leaving 13 bases unmatched. The CDR3 sequence is 17 residues long. Germline lookup yields CDR1 ENHRY and CDR2 SYGVKD. Here the CDR3 reads CAISESLPGQADFGYTF. DNA of the CDR3: TGTGCCATCAGTGAGTCCCTTCCGGGACAGGCGGATTTTGGCTACACCTTC.

The chain has TRBV28 and TRBJ1-6; D remains ambiguous. V was shortened by 3 bases and J by 9 bases, with 21 bases between the two germline ends. CDR3 length: 17 residues. CDR1 MDHEN and CDR2 SYDVKM come from the germline V gene. The CDR3 here is CASSFINPTRLGSPLHF. DNA of the CDR3: TGTGCCAGCAGTTTTATTAACCCGACACGTTTAGGTTCACCCCTCCACTTT.

This clone has more than one count but fewer than ten. The chain links TRBV11-2 to TRBJ1-4; D possibly corresponds to TRBD1 (6 bases). Looked up from germline, CDR1 is SGHAT and CDR2 is FQNNGV. Trimming shortened V by 5 bases and J by 6 bases, and 10 bases separated the two germline ends. This CDR3 has 13 amino acids. CDR3 protein: CASSPQGYEKLFF. The CDR3 region has the DNA TGTGCCAGCAGCCCCCAGGGGTATGAAAAACTGTTTTTT.

To note about this clone: One end of the junction does not line up with germline, which may come from a read error. The sample holds other DNA sequences that translate to the same CDR3. The chain uses TRBV28 and TRBJ2-7; 10 bases are a match to TRBD1. CDR1 and CDR2 from the germline V gene are MDHEN and SYDVKM. CDR3 length: 21 residues. CDR3 protein: CASSLDRGQFPKRDLSYEQYF. The DNA of the CDR3 is TGTGCCAGCAGTCTAGACAGGGGGCAGTTTCCCAAGCGGGACCTCTCCTATGAGCAGTACTTC.

The chain combines TRBV6-1 with TRBJ1-5; 7 nucleotides match TRBD1. This CDR3 region has 19 residues. With 2 bases clipped from V and 0 bases from J, the junction kept 13 bases outside the gene matches. CDR1 and CDR2 (germline): MNHNS, SASEGT. The CDR3 sequence: CASSERKVGQSYSNQPQHF. CDR3 in DNA: TGTGCCAGCAGTGAAAGGAAGGTGGGACAGTCTTATAGCAATCAGCCCCAGCATTTT.